This passage covers 13 T cell receptor beta chains from one sample sequenced in a study of T-cell memory formation after mild COVID-19. TCRdb redid the calling of the 5' RACE reads with MiXCR, one entry per CDR3 protein. The sample carries 400,000 to 450,000 distinct CDR3 sequences, more than 15% recorded once. The sample taken for sequencing was PBMCs or a T cell subset sorted from them (not recorded which). These receptors were obtained from a man younger than 30 who had mild COVID-19 (a few samples of this study predate the infection). Cell type and time point are not known.

This chain uses TRBV6-1 with TRBJ1-2; the D is unclear. V was pared by 6 bases and J by 4 bases, with 12 bases between. There are 13 residues in the CDR3. Germline loops: CDR1 MNHNS, CDR2 SASEGT. The CDR3 DNA sequence: TGTGCCAGCAGACCAATAGGGAGCTATGGCTACACCTTC. Protein: CASRPIGSYGYTF.

Ten or more counts support this clonotype. The chain couples TRBV18 to TRBJ1-2; D is unresolved. Trimming pared 2 bases from V and 7 bases from J, leaving 11 bases between. Germline values: CDR1 KGHSH, CDR2 LQKENI. The CDR3 has 13 residues. The CDR3 DNA reads TGTGCCAGCTCACCAGGGAGGTTAAGTGGCTACACCTTC. As protein: CASSPGRLSGYTF.

The chain recombines TRBV6-1 with TRBJ2-7; 7 bases align to TRBD1. Germline CDR1 MNHNS, CDR2 SASEGT. After removal of 9 bases from V and 2 bases from J, the junction contained 7 bases not matched to a gene. The CDR3 runs to 13 residues. The CDR3 reads CARMTGFPYEQYF. The CDR3 nucleotides read TGTGCCAGGATGACAGGGTTCCCCTACGAGCAGTACTTC.

This clonotype was detected a few times. V usage is TRBV20-1 and J usage is TRBJ1-6, with D maybe TRBD1 (5 bases). The CDR3 is 11 amino acids. V lost 5 bases and J 8 bases, leaving 7 bases between the germline ends. Germline V gene lookup returns CDR1 DFQATT and CDR2 SNEGSKA (reference sequence). The chain's CDR3 is CSASGDSPLHF. The DNA of the CDR3 is TGCAGTGCTTCGGGGGATTCACCCCTCCACTTT.

This chain links TRBV10-3 with TRBJ1-2; D call uncertain. V lost 0 bases and J lost 3, with 8 bases in between. Germline CDR1 and CDR2: ENHRY and SYGVKD. CDR3 length equals 14 residues. The CDR3 DNA reads TGTGCCATCAGTGAGTCAGGGAGACACTATGGCTACACCTTC. It specifies CAISESGRHYGYTF.

This clonotype occurred a few times. The gene calls are TRBV21-1 and TRBJ1-5; whether TRBD1, the table's D call, matches the DNA was not checked. TRBV21-1 constitutes a pseudogene. The CDR3 runs to 13 residues. Here the CDR3 reads CASSLWTARPQHF. The CDR3, as DNA: TGTGCCAGCAGCCTTTGGACAGCCCGGCCCCAGCATTTT.

The chain links TRBV18 to TRBJ2-6; tentatively, D is TRBD1 (6 bases). V dropped 2 bases and J dropped 2 bases, with 16 bases sitting between them. The CDR3 is made up of 18 amino acids. Germline V gene data show CDR1 as KGHSH and CDR2 as LQKENI. CDR3 in DNA: TGTGCCAGCTCACCATCGGAAACAGGGTTTGCTGGGGCCAACGTCCTGACTTTC. This encodes CASSPSETGFAGANVLTF.

This clonotype was counted between two and nine times. The gene calls are TRBV7-2 and TRBJ1-2; D unresolved. Germline V CDR1 and CDR2: SGHTA, FQGNSA. Trimming took 5 bases from V and 2 from J, leaving 9 bases between them. The length of the CDR3 is 13 residues. CDR3 loop: CASSQVGNYGYTF. The CDR3 DNA sequence: TGTGCCAGCAGCCAGGTGGGAAACTATGGCTACACCTTC. Filled out from reference TRBV7-2 and TRBJ1-2, the complete variable domain reads GAGVSQSPSNKVTEKGKDVELRCDPISGHTALYWYRQSLGQGLEFLIYFQGNSAPDKSGLPSDRFSAERTGGSVSTLTIQRTQQEDSAVYLCASSQVGNYGYTFGSGTRLTVV.

This clonotype was seen only a few times. V and J are TRBV7-2 and TRBJ2-7, with D perhaps matching TRBD1 or TRBD2 (6 bases each). Trimming shortened V by 0 bases and J by 2 bases, and 11 bases separated the two germline ends. The CDR3 runs 15 residues. Germline CDR1 SGHTA, CDR2 FQGNSA. The CDR3 here is CASSLAWGAPYEQYV. In nucleotides, the CDR3 is TGTGCCAGCAGCTTAGCTTGGGGGGCCCCCTACGAGCAGTACGTC.

CDR3 nucleotides: TGTGCCAGCAGCTACGGAGTGGAGCAAGAGACCCAGTACTTC. Protein sequence: CASSYGVEQETQYF. The chain has TRBV4-2 and TRBJ2-5; D gene uncertain. The CDR3 loop spans 14 amino acids. The germline V and J ends were trimmed by 5 bases and 2 bases, with 12 bases remaining between them. Per germline, CDR1 LGHNA and CDR2 YNFKEQ.

This clonotype appeared many times. The V and J genes are TRBV7-2 and TRBJ2-2; D not certain. CDR3 length equals 14 residues. CDR1 SGHTA and CDR2 FQGNSA come from the germline V gene. The V end was cut by 1 base, the J end by 4 bases, with 7 bases between. This CDR3 is CASSLGVSTGELFF. CDR3 DNA: TGTGCCAGCAGCTTAGGAGTTTCCACCGGGGAGCTGTTTTTT.

The chain links TRBV3-1 to TRBJ2-3; 10 bases match TRBD2. The CDR3 covers 16 residues. J gave up 1 base and V 2 bases, and 3 bases lay outside the gene matches. Germline V lookup: CDR1 LGHDT, CDR2 YNNKEL (reference sequence). CDR3 in DNA: TGTGCCAGCAGCCAACAAGCGGGGGGGCGCACAGATACGCAGTATTTT. Its translation is CASSQQAGGRTDTQYF.

In its sample, this clonotype was seen a few times. The chain couples TRBV6-2 or TRBV6-3 to TRBJ2-4, with 10 bases lining up with TRBD1. The CDR3 is 14 amino acids. Germline CDR1 and CDR2: MNHEY and SVGEGT. Trimming removed 5 bases from V and 9 bases from J; junction bases left unmatched: 7. CDR3 in amino acids: CASSDGTGDFIQYF. The CDR3 coding sequence is TGTGCCAGCAGTGACGGGACAGGGGATTTCATTCAGTACTTC.